The 22 T cell receptor beta chains listed next were all sequenced from one sample in a study of blood T cells in healthy people across ages. A J-beta primer mix and a sample-barcoded 5' primer were used in a second PCR of roughly 6 to 11 cycles. One entry per CDR3 protein, called by TCRdb with MiXCR from the 5' RACE reads. In the table there are around 1,000,000 distinct CDR3 sequences, about 25% of which are singletons. This same sample was also taken into another study, of T cells of mothers and their children.

Specimen: blood. These receptors all stem from a girl aged 2-10 years in good health.

This clonotype was counted between two and nine times. The gene calls are TRBV29-1 and TRBJ2-5; D might be TRBD2 (5 bases). There are 11 residues in the CDR3. CDR1 and CDR2 (germline): SQVTM, ANQGSEA. Between the trimmed V and J ends, which lost 4 bases and 3 bases, there was a span of 6 bases. The CDR3, as DNA: TGCAGCGTTGGAGGGAAAGAGACCCAGTACTTC. It codes for CSVGGKETQYF.

The V and J genes are TRBV7-2 and TRBJ1-3; possibly TRBD1 for D (5 bases). Looked up from germline, CDR1 is SGHTA and CDR2 is FQGNSA. CDR3 length equals 16 residues. Trimming removed 4 bases from V and 4 bases from J, with 17 bases in between. The CDR3 region has the DNA TGTGCCAGCAGCTCCCACCGGGGGTTAGGGGGAAACACCATATATTTT. It codes for CASSSHRGLGGNTIYF.

This clonotype was seen a few times. The rearrangement joins TRBV7-2 to TRBJ2-7; no clear D gene. The CDR3 covers 12 residues. CDR1 is SGHTA, CDR2 FQGNSA, per germline. V was pared by 1 base and J by 6 bases, with 7 bases between. The CDR3 protein is CASSLGSFEQYF. The CDR3 nucleotides read TGTGCCAGCAGCTTAGGGTCGTTCGAGCAGTACTTC.

The chain recombines TRBV3-1 with TRBJ2-7; a weak D match, TRBD1 (6 bases). The V gene lost 3 bases and the J gene lost 2 bases, with 8 bases spanning the gap. The length of the CDR3 is 13 residues. Germline values: CDR1 LGHDT, CDR2 YNNKEL (reference sequence). The CDR3 DNA is TGTGCCAGCAGCCATTCAGGGGCCTACGAGCAGTACTTC. Translation: CASSHSGAYEQYF.

This clonotype was recorded a few times. This chain connects TRBV7-3 to TRBJ1-1; TRBD1 is a possible D gene (6 bases). This CDR3 spans 15 amino acids. Trimming stripped 5 bases from V and 5 bases from J, with 18 bases between. Germline CDR1 reads SGHTA; CDR2 reads FQGTGA. The CDR3 coding sequence is TGTGCCAGCAGCGAACAGGGTGGGAGACGGACTGAAGCTTTCTTT. This gives the protein CASSEQGGRRTEAFF.

The chain employs TRBV12-3 or TRBV12-4 and TRBJ2-7, with no clear D. V was cut by 3 bases and J by 3 bases, with 9 bases left in between. This CDR3 comprises 13 residues. CDR3 nucleotide sequence: TGTGCCAGCAGTTTTACCGGAGTCTACGAGCAGTACTTC. Amino acids: CASSFTGVYEQYF.

The V gene is TRBV20-1, the J gene TRBJ2-5, with unresolved D. Matching the DNA end better, TRBJ2-7 makes the J call doubtful. The CDR3 is 11 amino acids. Germline V gene sequence: CDR1 DFQATT, CDR2 SNEGSKA (reference sequence). The CDR3 spells CSASASYEQYF. The CDR3 DNA sequence: TGCAGTGCTAGTGCATCCTACGAGCAGTACTTC.

This clonotype was counted between two and nine times. The rearrangement joins TRBV6-6 to TRBJ2-3; 9 bases line up with TRBD2. Per germline, CDR1 MNHNY and CDR2 SVGAGI (reference sequence). The CDR3 length is 16 residues. V lost 5 bases and J lost 3; bases outside the gene matches: 9. Here the CDR3 DNA reads TGTGCCAGCAGTCAAGGGGCGGGAGGGCCAACAGATACGCAGTATTTT. Protein product: CASSQGAGGPTDTQYF.

This clonotype has more than one count but fewer than ten. The V gene is TRBV20-1, the J gene TRBJ1-2; 7 nucleotides agree with TRBD1. This CDR3 has 11 residues. Per the germline V gene, CDR1 is DFQATT and CDR2 is SNEGSKA (reference sequence). The CDR3: CSAGQDEGYTF. The CDR3 bases are TGCAGCGCTGGACAGGATGAAGGCTACACCTTC.

Points on this clonotype: A read error may explain this, as a much larger clone is one base away. The chain carries TRBV6-2 or TRBV6-3 and TRBJ1-1; no definite D call. This CDR3 is built from 13 residues. CDR1 is MNHEY and CDR2 is SVGEGT in the germline V gene. The CDR3 DNA reads TGTGCCAGCAGTTGGGGTTTAGCAGTTGAAGCTTCCTTT. Translation: CASSWGLAVEASF.

The chain is built from TRBV28 and TRBJ1-2; possible D gene TRBD1, 5 bases. The CDR3 contains 14 residues. CDR1 MDHEN and CDR2 SYDVKM come from the germline V gene. Deletions cut 3 bases from V and 4 bases from J, with 12 bases between. CDR3 DNA: TGTGCCAGCAGTTTCAGGGACTTGGCCTATGGCTACACCTTC. This sequence encodes CASSFRDLAYGYTF.

V usage is TRBV6-6 and J usage is TRBJ1-2, with a tentative D call TRBD1 (5 bases). The V and J ends lost 5 bases and 6 bases respectively, with 13 bases between them. Germline loops: CDR1 MNHNY, CDR2 SVGAGI (reference sequence). This CDR3 region has 13 residues. The chain's CDR3 is CASSPRGINGYTF. The CDR3 bases are TGTGCCAGCAGTCCCCGGGGGATCAATGGCTACACCTTC.

This chain uses TRBV5-6 with TRBJ2-3; no reliable D call. In germline, CDR1 is SGHDT, CDR2 YYEEEE. The V end was cut by 2 bases, the J end by 1 base, with 8 bases between. The CDR3 has 14 amino acids. The CDR3 reads CASSLNGRTDTQYF. Here the CDR3 DNA reads TGTGCCAGCAGCTTAAACGGTCGCACAGATACGCAGTATTTT.

This clonotype appeared a few times. J is TRBJ1-2 and V is TRBV20-1; unclear D gene. With 0 bases removed from V and 2 bases from J, the gap between germline ends came to 16 bases. Germline CDR1 is DFQATT and CDR2 is SNEGSKA (reference sequence). The CDR3 runs to 16 residues. CDR3 in DNA: TGCAGTGCTAGAGATCCTTTTGTTCTATTCAACTATGGCTACACCTTC. It yields the protein CSARDPFVLFNYGYTF.

The chain employs TRBV11-2 and TRBJ2-1, with no clear D. The CDR3 is made up of 13 amino acids. Trimming cost V 0 bases and J 6 bases, with 6 bases left between them. The V gene's germline CDR1 is SGHAT and CDR2 FQNNGV. The CDR3 DNA is TGTGCCAGCAGCTTAGATCTGATCAATGAGCAGTTCTTC. Protein sequence: CASSLDLINEQFF.

The rearrangement uses TRBV28 and TRBJ1-5; D is uncertain. The CDR3 is 10 amino acids. V was cut by 7 bases and J by 8 bases, with 6 bases left in between. CDR1 and CDR2 from the germline V gene are MDHEN and SYDVKM. The CDR3 nucleotides read TGTGCCAGCAAGGTGGAGCCCCAGCATTTT. Its translation: CASKVEPQHF.

This clonotype was detected a few times. CDR3 sequence: CSVGQAGSYEQYF. In nucleotides, the CDR3 is TGCAGCGTGGGACAGGCTGGCTCCTACGAGCAGTACTTC. The rearrangement uses TRBV29-1 and TRBJ2-7; 8 bases map to TRBD1. The CDR3 length is 13 residues. After removal of 6 bases from V and 0 bases from J, the junction contained 4 bases not matched to a gene. The V gene's germline CDR1 is SQVTM and CDR2 ANQGSEA.

The CDR3 is CASSTGTSSGNTIYF. CDR3 DNA sequence: TGTGCCAGCAGTACCGGGACGAGCTCTGGAAACACCATATATTTT. The chain couples TRBV6-5 to TRBJ1-3; perhaps TRBD1 as D (5 bases). The CDR3 extends over 15 amino acids. V lost 5 bases to trimming and J lost 0 bases, with 11 bases between them. Germline V gives CDR1 MNHEY, CDR2 SVGAGI.

This clonotype was found many times. This rearrangement joins TRBV29-1 to TRBJ2-3; TRBD2 aligns across 13 bases. The CDR3 consists of 13 residues. The J segment lost 5 bases and the V segment lost 5 bases, leaving 1 base of the junction unmatched. The V gene's germline CDR1 is SQVTM and CDR2 ANQGSEA. The CDR3 loop reads CSVRLAGGDTQYF. The CDR3 bases are TGCAGCGTTAGACTAGCGGGAGGAGATACGCAGTATTTT.

About this clonotype: One end of the junction fails to match germline, which may point to a read error. This chain links TRBV12-3 or TRBV12-4 with TRBJ2-5; a possible D gene is TRBD1 (5 bases). This CDR3 region has 14 residues. The CDR3 DNA is TGTGCCAGCAGTTTCCGACAGATTAAAGCGACCCAGCACTTC. Translating gives CASSFRQIKATQHF.

CDR3 in DNA: TGCAGTGCTACGTCGACTAGCGGGAGTCCAGACGAGCAGTACTTC. Translated: CSATSTSGSPDEQYF. The rearrangement links TRBV20-1 to TRBJ2-5; 12 nucleotides line up with TRBD2. The J call may be in error: the DNA end matches TRBJ2-7 better. The CDR3 extends over 15 amino acids. Germline CDR1 and CDR2: DFQATT and SNEGSKA (reference sequence).

V is TRBV4-1 and J is TRBJ1-4; D is unresolved. Trimming stripped 2 bases from V and 3 bases from J, with 10 bases between. This CDR3 is built from 15 residues. Germline loops: CDR1 MGHRA, CDR2 YSYEKL. The CDR3 DNA reads as TGCGCCAGCAGCCAACCTGCGGGTCCTAATGAAAAACTGTTTTTT. Translated: CASSQPAGPNEKLFF.